This T cell receptor (beta chain) originates from a study of blood T cells in healthy people across ages. Total RNA was isolated from each sample in quantities of at least 6 micrograms. This clonotype occurred a few times. Combining a sample-barcoded 5' primer with a J-beta primer mix, a second PCR ran for roughly 7 to 12 cycles. CDR3-containing paired-end reads numbered at least 2.5 million in each sample. Each CDR3 protein is one row after TCRdb ran MiXCR on the 5' RACE reads. The sample yields more than 1,000,000 distinct CDR3 sequences, approximately 25% seen once. Germline lookup yields CDR1 SNHLY and CDR2 FYNNEI. The CDR3 has 13 residues. Trimming took off 5 bases at V and 3 bases at J, with 8 bases between the two ends. This sample also belongs to another study, concerning T cells of mothers and their children. That paper states: Samples came from a few healthy Caucasian mothers and their six children. The study obtained over 9.5 million TCR beta CDR3 reads per mother and around 3 million per child.

The gene calls are TRBV2 and TRBJ2-1; D remains ambiguous. Sequenced sample: blood. This clonotype was obtained from a girl under 10 years old in good health. The CDR3 DNA is TGTGCCAGCAGTTATGAGAGCTACAATGAGCAGTTCTTC. Its translation is CASSYESYNEQFF.